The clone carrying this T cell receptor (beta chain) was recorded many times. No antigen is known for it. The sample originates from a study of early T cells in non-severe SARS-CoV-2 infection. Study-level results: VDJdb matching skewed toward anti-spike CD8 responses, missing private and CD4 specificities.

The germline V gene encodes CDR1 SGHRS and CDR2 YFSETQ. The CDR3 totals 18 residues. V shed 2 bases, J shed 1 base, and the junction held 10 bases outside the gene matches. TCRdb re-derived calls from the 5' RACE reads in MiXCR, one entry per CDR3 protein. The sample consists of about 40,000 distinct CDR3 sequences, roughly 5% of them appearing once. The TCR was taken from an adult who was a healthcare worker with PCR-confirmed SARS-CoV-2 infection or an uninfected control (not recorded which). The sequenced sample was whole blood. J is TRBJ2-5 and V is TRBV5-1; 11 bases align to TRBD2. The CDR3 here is CASSFMGLAAAGQETQYF. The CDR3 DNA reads TGCGCCAGCAGCTTCATGGGACTAGCGGCTGCCGGCCAAGAGACCCAGTACTTC.